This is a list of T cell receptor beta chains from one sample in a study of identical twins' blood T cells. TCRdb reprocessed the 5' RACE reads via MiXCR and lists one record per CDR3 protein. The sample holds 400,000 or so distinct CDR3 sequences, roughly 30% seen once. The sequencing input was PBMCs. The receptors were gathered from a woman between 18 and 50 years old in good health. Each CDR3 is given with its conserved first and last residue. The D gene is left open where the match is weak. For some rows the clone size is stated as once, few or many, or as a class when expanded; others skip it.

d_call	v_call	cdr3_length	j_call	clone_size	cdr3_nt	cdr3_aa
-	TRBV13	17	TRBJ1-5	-	TGTGCCAGCAGCTCTTCGGGGTACGAGGGAAGAAATCAGCCCCAGCATTTT	CASSSSGYEGRNQPQHF
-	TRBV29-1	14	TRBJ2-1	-	TGCAGCGTTGAAGACTCGGGCCCAAACAATGAGCAGTTCTTC	CSVEDSGPNNEQFF
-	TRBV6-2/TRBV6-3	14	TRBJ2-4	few	TGTGCCAGCAGTTATATGTCGACGGACAGCATTCAGTACTTC	CASSYMSTDSIQYF
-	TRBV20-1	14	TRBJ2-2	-	TGCAGTGCTACCCGGGGGCCAAACACCGGGGAGCTGTTTTTT	CSATRGPNTGELFF
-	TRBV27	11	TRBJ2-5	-	TGTGCCAGCGGCTTAATGGCGACCCAGTACTTC	CASGLMATQYF
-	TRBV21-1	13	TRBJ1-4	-	TGCGCCAGCATCTGGGCCTCAAATGAAAAACTGTTTTTT	CASIWASNEKLFF
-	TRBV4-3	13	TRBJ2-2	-	TGCGCCAGCAGCCATCTATCCGCCGGGGAGCTGTTTTTT	CASSHLSAGELFF
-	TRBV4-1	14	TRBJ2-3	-	TGCGCCAGCAGCCAAGTTGGGTCTACTAATACGCAGTATTTT	CASSQVGSTNTQYF
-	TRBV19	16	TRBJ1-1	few	TGTGCCAGTAGCCGGGGGCCCAGCAGCTTGAACACTGAAGCTTTCTTT	CASSRGPSSLNTEAFF
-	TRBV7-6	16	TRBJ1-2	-	TGTGCCAGCAGCTTAGATCTTACCGGGACGGTCTATGGCTACACCTTC	CASSLDLTGTVYGYTF
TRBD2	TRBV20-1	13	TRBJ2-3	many	TGCAGTGCTGTAAGCGGGATCACAGATACGCAGTATTTT	CSAVSGITDTQYF